The present entry profiles one TCR beta chain with its context. Each subset's genomic DNA was shared equally among a number of immunoSEQ plates. Only in-frame clones appear in the TCRdb table, and some are missing; sequencing was by immunoSEQ multiplex PCR. Of under 600,000 clones listed, roughly 79% are singletons. Every contributor of samples was a Caucasian grown-up residing in Nashville, Tennessee. With 0 bases removed from V and 7 bases from J, the gap between germline ends came to 15 bases. This CDR3 has 15 residues. CDR1 is LNHNV and CDR2 is YYDKDF in the germline V gene (reference sequence). The data stem from a study of shared clonotypes between healthy human individuals.

The TCR was taken from a woman in her 40s in good health. Some clones in this sample may be carry-over from other donors' samples. The V and J genes are TRBV15 and TRBJ1-1, with D perhaps TRBD1 (5 bases). What was sequenced was PBMCs. DNA of the CDR3: TGTGCCACCAGCAGAGATCCCCAGGGAGGGGATGAAGCTTTCTTT. Protein product: CATSRDPQGGDEAFF.